The following is a TCR beta chain sequence with its context. The sample belongs to a study of blood T cell repertoires in COVID-19. About the research overall: Acute-phase and convalescent COVID-19 samples originated in the United States, Italy and Spain. The analysed material was cDNA or gDNA that came from T cells, B-cell-depleted T cells, or PBMCs.

In the source study's methods: Amplified reference gene primers provided the basis for estimating nucleated cell counts. Only in-frame clones appear in the TCRdb table, and some are missing; sequencing was by immunoSEQ multiplex PCR. V and J calls and clone size are copied from that table; D and trimming were computed from the DNA. Seen here are more than 90,000 clones, approximately 82% observed once, and the top ten hold over 3.5%. From germline, CDR1 is SGHNT and CDR2 YYREEE (reference sequence). The CDR3 consists of 15 residues. The V and J ends lost 0 bases and 1 base respectively, with 8 bases between them.

The TCR originated in a man aged 60-69 years with acute or convalescent COVID-19. The chain carries TRBV5-4 and TRBJ2-1; D is possibly TRBD1 (5 bases). The specimen sequenced was peripheral blood. The CDR3 sequence is CASSLAAGSYNEQFF. The CDR3 nucleotides are TGTGCCAGCAGCTTGGCGGCAGGGTCCTACAATGAGCAGTTCTTC.